This T cell receptor (beta chain) emerged from a study of cytomegalovirus exposure and HLA in healthy donors. Study results and caveats: Later analysis identified a missense DCLRE1C variant that was linked to TCR beta V- and J-gene trimming. A few V segments could not be told apart, such as TRBV6-2 and TRBV6-3, and were left out.

V was trimmed by 4 bases and J by 2 bases, leaving 10 bases between them. CDR3 length equals 14 residues. Looked up from germline, CDR1 is MNHEY and CDR2 is SVGAGI. Turning to this clone: Its antigen is still unknown.

Primers for the PCR totalled 60 Vbeta and 13 Jbeta. The protocol was immunoSEQ multiplex PCR, while the TCRdb copy is restricted to in-frame clones and leaves out a portion. The sample shows about 130,000 clones, 75% to 85% of them seen only once. This chain joins TRBV6-5 and TRBJ2-3; a weak D match, TRBD2 (6 bases). The origin of this receptor is a girl under 10 years old in good health and CMV-seronegative. The sequenced sample was PBMCs. CDR3 sequence reads: CASSSTSPTDTQYF. As DNA, the CDR3 is TGTGCCAGCAGTTCTACTAGCCCCACAGATACGCAGTATTTT.